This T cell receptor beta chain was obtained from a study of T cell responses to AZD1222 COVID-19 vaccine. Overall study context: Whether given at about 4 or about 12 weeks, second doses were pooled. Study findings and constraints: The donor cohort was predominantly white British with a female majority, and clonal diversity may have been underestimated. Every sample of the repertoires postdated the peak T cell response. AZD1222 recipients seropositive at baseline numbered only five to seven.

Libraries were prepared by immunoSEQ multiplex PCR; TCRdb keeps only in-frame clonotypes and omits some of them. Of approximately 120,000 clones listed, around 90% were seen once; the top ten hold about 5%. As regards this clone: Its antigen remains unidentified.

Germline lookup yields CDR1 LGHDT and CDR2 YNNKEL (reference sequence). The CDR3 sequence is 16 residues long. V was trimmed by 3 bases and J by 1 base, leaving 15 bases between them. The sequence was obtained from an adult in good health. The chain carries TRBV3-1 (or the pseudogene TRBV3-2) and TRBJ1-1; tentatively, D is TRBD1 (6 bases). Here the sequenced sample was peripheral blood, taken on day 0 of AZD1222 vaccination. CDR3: CASSHISGGRNTEAFF. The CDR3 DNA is TGTGCCAGCAGCCACATAAGCGGGGGCAGGAACACTGAAGCTTTCTTT.